The next 6 T cell receptor beta chains were all read from a single sample in a study of blood T cell repertoires in COVID-19. Method: immunoSEQ multiplex PCR; TCRdb's copy keeps in-frame clones and lacks some. Of under 300,000 clones in the sample, 80% to 90% were seen once. Source material: PBMCs or T cells enriched from blood (not recorded which). Receptors were obtained from a woman between 45 and 60 years old who had recovered from COVID-19.

The chain joins TRBV14 to TRBJ1-1; D remains ambiguous. This CDR3 has 15 residues. Between the trimmed V and J ends, which lost 0 bases and 1 base, there was a span of 9 bases. From germline, CDR1 is SGHDN and CDR2 FVKESK. CDR3 sequence (DNA): TGTGCCAGCAGCCAAGATTCTAGACGGAACACTGAAGCTTTCTTT. Its translation: CASSQDSRRNTEAFF.

This clone was seen once. The V call is TRBV6-5, the J call TRBJ1-4, with D perhaps matching TRBD1 (5 bases). This CDR3 has 13 residues. From germline, CDR1 is MNHEY and CDR2 SVGAGI. Trimming took off 7 bases at V and 4 bases at J, with 10 bases between the two ends. CDR3 residues: CASTSGFNEKLFF. As DNA, the CDR3 is TGTGCCAGCACGTCAGGGTTTAATGAAAAACTGTTTTTT.

V usage is TRBV18 and J usage is TRBJ2-3; 7 nucleotides agree with TRBD2. The CDR3 spans 17 residues. The ends lost 1 base at V and 3 bases at J; junction bases unmatched: 10. CDR1 and CDR2 (germline): KGHSH, LQKENI. The CDR3: CASSPREGPVFTDTQYF. In DNA form, the CDR3 reads TGTGCCAGCTCACCACGGGAGGGCCCAGTCTTTACAGATACGCAGTATTTT. The full variable domain, rest sourced from reference TRBV18 and TRBJ2-3, is NAGVMQNPRHLVRRRGQEARLRCSPMKGHSHVYWYRQLPEEGLKFMVYLQKENIIDESGMPKERFSAEFPKEGPSILRIQQVVRGDSAAYFCASSPREGPVFTDTQYFGPGTRLTVL.

The chain couples TRBV9 to TRBJ2-2, with a possible D match to TRBD2 (6 bases). V lost 3 bases and J 5 bases, leaving 8 bases between the germline ends. Germline-derived CDR1 and CDR2 are SGDLS and YYNGEE. The CDR3 sequence is 13 residues long. The DNA for the CDR3 is TGTGCCAGCAGCGGGAGGGGAACCGGGGAGCTGTTTTTT. The encoded protein is CASSGRGTGELFF.

This chain connects TRBV5-1 to TRBJ2-1; 14 positions agree with TRBD2. J gave up 1 base and V 2 bases, and 8 bases lay outside the gene matches. This CDR3 has 19 residues. Germline assignment: CDR1 SGHRS and CDR2 YFSETQ. CDR3 DNA sequence: TGCGCCAGCAGCTTCGGACTAGCGGGAGGATACGGTTCCTACAATGAGCAGTTCTTC. The encoded protein is CASSFGLAGGYGSYNEQFF.

This chain connects TRBV7-9 to TRBJ2-5, with D possibly matching TRBD1 (5 bases). The CDR3 is 14 amino acids. The germline gives CDR1 SEHNR, CDR2 FQNEAQ (reference sequence). V was pared by 5 bases and J by 1 base, with 11 bases between. The CDR3 DNA follows: TGTGCCAGCAGCCAAACAGGCTTCCAAGAGACCCAGTACTTC. It is translated as CASSQTGFQETQYF.